Following are 2 T cell receptor beta chains from one sample sequenced in a study of T-cell reconstitution after alpha-beta-depleted transplantation in children. Unique molecular identifiers were incorporated when the TCRbeta library was constructed. TCRdb reprocessed the PCR reads via MiXCR and lists one record per CDR3 protein. The sample has some 200,000 distinct CDR3 sequences; approximately 14% are singletons. This sample comprised PBMCs from the stem cell graft donor, obtained from the stem cell graft. The receptors derive from a human donor who donated a stem cell graft to a child with acute lymphoblastic leukemia.

Ten or more counts support this clonotype. V gene TRBV15 combines with J gene TRBJ2-1; 9 bases are shared with TRBD2. Trimming removed 5 bases from V and 2 bases from J; junction bases left unmatched: 4. The germline V gene has CDR1 LNHNV and CDR2 YYDKDF (reference sequence). The CDR3 has 15 residues. CDR3 sequence reads: CATSQGLAAYNEQFF. CDR3 DNA: TGTGCCACCAGCCAGGGACTAGCCGCCTACAATGAGCAGTTCTTC.

This clonotype came up many times. The J gene is TRBJ2-7, the V gene TRBV11-3; D perhaps matches TRBD2 (7 bases). Trimming stripped 2 bases from V and 0 bases from J, with 11 bases between. The germline V gene has CDR1 SGHNT and CDR2 YENEEA. The CDR3 has 15 amino acids. CDR3 region: CASSLRGGFSYEQYF. CDR3 coding DNA: TGTGCCAGCAGCTTACGCGGGGGCTTCTCCTACGAGCAGTACTTC.